This T cell receptor beta chain was recovered during a study of T cells expressing NK-cell markers (dated by TCRdb to the early 2020s). Regarding the complete study: TCR beta-chain repertoires were profiled in sorted CD3+CD56+NKG2C+, CD3+CD56+NKG2C- and CD3+CD56-NKG2C+ T-cell subsets from about 8 donors. Among the eight sequenced donors, only one was HCMV-seronegative, while the other seven were HCMV-seropositive. The study sequenced eight donors, all healthy volunteers chosen at random: three men and five women. Libraries were sequenced as 2 x 150 bp reads on Illumina HiSeq 2000/2500, MiSeq or NextSeq. What the work shows at the level of the full study, not this receptor alone: Those dominant clonotypes were again the most abundant among CD3+CD56-NKG2C+ cells in several donors, at about 28.3-65%. Whether the expanded NKG2C-expressing T cell clones were specific for HCMV antigens was left unclear. In more than five donors, the dominant CD3+CD56+NKG2C+ clonotypes were found to rank among the top 10 CD8+ clonotypes and to make up roughly 1.0-7.5% of CD8+ T cells.

Of note for this clonotype: The target of this receptor is not known.

To determine HCMV serostatus, a commercial ELISA kit was used to detect HCMV-specific IgG in serum. Ficoll density gradient centrifugation was used to isolate peripheral blood mononuclear cells from blood. Based on the germline V gene, the CDR1 and CDR2 sequences are LGHNA and YNFKEQ. The cysteine opens and the phenylalanine closes a CDR3 of 16 amino acids. The DNA is not on file. TCRdb shows the sequencer as Illumina HiSeq 2000. TCR beta cDNA libraries were made by 5'RACE template switching that added a universal primer site and unique molecular identifiers. Synthesis of cDNA was primed from the TCR beta constant segment and was followed by two consecutive PCR amplification steps. Under the source paper's analysis protocol: MIGEC was used to demultiplex reads and group reads by UMI, and MiTCR was used to assemble and quantify clonotypes. To remove erroneous sequences, TCR cDNA sequences were retained only when supported by two or more reads. Downstream repertoire analysis used the tcR package, and clonotypes were matched across fractions by CDR3 nucleotide sequence plus V segment. Antigen specificity was annotated against VDJdb with VDJmatch, allowing one amino acid substitution in CDR3. Reprocessed by TCRdb, the reads give a single entry per CDR3 protein sequence, without DNA. The V and J calls reflect TCRdb's pipeline rather than the authors' work. The sample's records list 500,000 to 700,000 distinct CDR3 sequences. 3% to 4.5% of the sample comes from the top ten.

The rearranged segments are TRBV4-2 and TRBJ2-1; the TCRdb D gene call, TRBD2, has no DNA to confirm it. Sequences were obtained from blood T cells: a sorted CD56 or NKG2C T cell subset, CD4+ or CD8+ T cells, or bulk PBMC T cells (not recorded which). This receptor was identified in a man aged 18 to 29 in good health. Donor details come from another sample of the same person, matched by shared clones. The CDR3 protein: CASSPEGLAGENEQFF.